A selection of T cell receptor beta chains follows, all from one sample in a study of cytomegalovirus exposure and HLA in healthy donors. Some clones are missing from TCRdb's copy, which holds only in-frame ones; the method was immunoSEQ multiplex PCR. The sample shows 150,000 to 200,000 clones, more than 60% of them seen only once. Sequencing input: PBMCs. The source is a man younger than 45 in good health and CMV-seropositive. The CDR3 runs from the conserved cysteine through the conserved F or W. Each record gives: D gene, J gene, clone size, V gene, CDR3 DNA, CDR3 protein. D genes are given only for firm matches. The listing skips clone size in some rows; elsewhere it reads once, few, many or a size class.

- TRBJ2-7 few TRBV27 TGTGCCAGCAGTTTATCGGCAGGCTACGAGCAGTACTTC CASSLSAGYEQYF
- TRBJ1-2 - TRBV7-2 TGTGCCAGCAGCTTATATTTAACCGGCGGCTATGGCTACACCTTC CASSLYLTGGYGYTF
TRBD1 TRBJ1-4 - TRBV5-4 TGTGCCAGCAGCCGTGCAGGGGGTGCTAATGAAAAACTGTTTTTT CASSRAGGANEKLFF
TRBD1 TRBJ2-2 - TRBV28 TGTGCCAGCAGTTTCCCTTTAGGGACAGGGGGCACCGGGGAGCTGTTTTTT CASSFPLGTGGTGELFF
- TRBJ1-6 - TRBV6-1 TGTGCCAGCAGTGAATATCGGGATTCACCCCTCCACTTT CASSEYRDSPLHF
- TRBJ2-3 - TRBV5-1 TGCGCCAGCAGCTCCATCGGTACAGGGCTTACTAGCACAGATACGCAGTATTTT CASSSIGTGLTSTDTQYF
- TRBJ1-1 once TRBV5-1 TGCGCCAGCAGCTTGGGGAGGAACACTGAAGCTTTCTTT CASSLGRNTEAFF
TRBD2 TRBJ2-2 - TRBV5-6 TGTGCCAGCAGCTTGGCGGGGGGTCGGGGCACCGGGGAGCTGTTTTTT CASSLAGGRGTGELFF
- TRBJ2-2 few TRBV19 TGTGCCAGTAGTGCAGGTTACCGGGATACCGGGGAGCTGTTTTTT CASSAGYRDTGELFF
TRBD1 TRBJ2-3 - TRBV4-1 TGCGCCAGCAGCCAAGCCCAGACAGGGTTGGATACGCAGTATTTT CASSQAQTGLDTQYF
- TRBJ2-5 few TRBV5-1 TGCGCCAGCAGCTTGATGGGCCAGGGGGGTACCCAGTACTTC CASSLMGQGGTQYF